This T cell receptor beta chain was found in a study of cytomegalovirus exposure and HLA in healthy donors. About the study: A prior analysis found about 120 million unique TCR beta sequences from some 190 million T cells. Genotyping of under 500 donors showed that approximately 83% belonged to the Caucasian-associated ancestry cluster.

Both 60 Vbeta primers and 13 Jbeta primers went into the PCR. TCRdb's table, derived via immunoSEQ multiplex PCR, lists solely in-frame clones and lacks some. The sample records about 120,000 clones, about 74% being singletons. The clonotype was recovered from a woman aged 40 to 50 in good health and CMV-seropositive. The sample consisted of PBMCs.

The CDR3 DNA reads as TGTGCCAGCAGCCCATCCCCCCGGGGCGCAGGGGGCGAGCAGTACTTC. Protein: CASSPSPRGAGGEQYF. The V and J genes are TRBV11-2 and TRBJ2-7, with TRBD1 matching 7 bases. The trim removed 5 bases at V and 6 bases at J, leaving 16 bases unmatched. The germline gives CDR1 SGHAT, CDR2 FQNNGV. The length of the CDR3 is 16 residues.